The TCR beta chain described here comes from a study of blood T cell repertoires in COVID-19. Trimming removed 2 bases from V and 5 bases from J; junction bases left unmatched: 3. The CDR3 length is 14 residues. Germline V gene lookup returns CDR1 MNHNS and CDR2 SASEGT. The repertoire was sequenced with immunoSEQ multiplex PCR; TCRdb's copy has only in-frame clones and lacks some. There are 110,000 to 150,000 clones in the sample; 70% to 90% occur only once, and less than 3% lies in the top ten. The rearrangement uses TRBV6-1 and TRBJ1-5, with 7 nucleotides matching TRBD1. This clonotype originated in a man aged 50 to 60 with acute or convalescent COVID-19. Sequenced sample: peripheral blood. Here the CDR3 reads CASSERGRDQPQHF. The CDR3 nucleotides read TGTGCCAGCAGTGAAAGGGGGCGAGATCAGCCCCAGCATTTT.